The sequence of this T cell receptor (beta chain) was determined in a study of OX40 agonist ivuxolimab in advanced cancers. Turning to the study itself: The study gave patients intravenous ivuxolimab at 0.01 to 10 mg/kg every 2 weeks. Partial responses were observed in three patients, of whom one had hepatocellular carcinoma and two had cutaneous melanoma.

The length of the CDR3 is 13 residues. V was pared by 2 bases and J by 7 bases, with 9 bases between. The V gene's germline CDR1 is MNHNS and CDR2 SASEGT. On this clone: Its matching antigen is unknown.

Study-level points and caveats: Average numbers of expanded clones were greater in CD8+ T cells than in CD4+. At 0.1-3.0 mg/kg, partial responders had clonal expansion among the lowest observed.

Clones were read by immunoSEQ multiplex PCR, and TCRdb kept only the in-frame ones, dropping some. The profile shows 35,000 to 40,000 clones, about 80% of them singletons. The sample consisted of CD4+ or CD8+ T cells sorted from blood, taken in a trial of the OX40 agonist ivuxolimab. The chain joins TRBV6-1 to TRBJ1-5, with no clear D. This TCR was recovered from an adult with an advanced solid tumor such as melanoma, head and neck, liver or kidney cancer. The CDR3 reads CASSERVGQPQHF. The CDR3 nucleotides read TGTGCCAGCAGTGAAAGGGTGGGGCAGCCCCAGCATTTT.